The T cell receptor (beta chain) under discussion was sequenced for a study of blood T cell repertoires in COVID-19. Across the whole study: Sample material is recorded as cDNA or gDNA derived from T cells, B-cell-depleted T cells, or PBMCs.

Donors in Cohort 3 counted as recovered after two negative PCRs, clearance, or symptom resolution. From germline, CDR1 is SNHLY and CDR2 FYNNEI. V dropped 7 bases and J dropped 7; count of bases not matched to a gene: 4. The CDR3 consists of 13 residues. Sequencing used immunoSEQ multiplex PCR; TCRdb keeps in-frame clones, though not all of them. This sample yields about 220,000 clones, of which 88% are seen a single time; roughly 2.5% belongs to the top ten. The source of this sequence is a woman aged 30 to 39 who had recovered from COVID-19. V is TRBV2 and J is TRBJ1-5; 10 bases align to TRBD1. Sequenced: PBMCs or T cells enriched from blood (not recorded which). CDR3 in DNA: TGTGCCAGCACCCGGACAGGGGGACAGCCCCAGCATTTT. It encodes CASTRTGGQPQHF.